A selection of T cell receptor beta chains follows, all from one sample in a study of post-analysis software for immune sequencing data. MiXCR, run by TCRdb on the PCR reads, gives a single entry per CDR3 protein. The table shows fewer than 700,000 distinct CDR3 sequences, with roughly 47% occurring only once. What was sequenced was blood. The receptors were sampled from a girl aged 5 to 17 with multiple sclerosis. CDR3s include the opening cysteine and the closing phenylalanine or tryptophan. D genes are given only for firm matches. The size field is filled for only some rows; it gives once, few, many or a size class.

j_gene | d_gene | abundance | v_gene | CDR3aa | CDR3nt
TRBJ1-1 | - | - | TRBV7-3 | CASSSSSATEAFF | TGTGCCAGCAGCTCCTCCTCGGCCACTGAAGCTTTCTTT
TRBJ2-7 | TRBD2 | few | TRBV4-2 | CASSQEASGSSYEQYF | TGTGCCAGCAGCCAAGAAGCTAGCGGGAGCTCCTACGAGCAGTACTTC
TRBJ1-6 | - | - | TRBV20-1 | CSARGAQGSPLHF | TGCAGTGCCCGAGGGGCCCAGGGTTCACCCCTCCACTTT
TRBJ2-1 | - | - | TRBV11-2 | CASSLEYRPPGVGNEQFF | TGTGCCAGCAGCTTAGAATACAGACCCCCAGGGGTGGGCAATGAGCAGTTCTTC
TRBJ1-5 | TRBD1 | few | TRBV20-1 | CSADDRDSNQPQHF | TGCAGTGCCGATGACAGGGATAGCAATCAGCCCCAGCATTTT
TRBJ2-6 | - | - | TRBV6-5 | CASSYQGSGANVLTF | TGTGCCAGCAGCTACCAGGGATCCGGGGCCAACGTCCTGACTTTC
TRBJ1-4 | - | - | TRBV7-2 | CASSPGTNEKLFF | TGTGCCAGCAGCCCCGGGACAAATGAAAAACTGTTTTTT
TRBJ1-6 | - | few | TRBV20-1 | CSAQDGSSYNSPLHF | TGCAGTGCTCAAGACGGTAGCTCCTATAATTCACCCCTCCACTTT
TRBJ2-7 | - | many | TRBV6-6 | CASRDYEQYF | TGTGCCAGCAGGGACTACGAGCAGTACTTC
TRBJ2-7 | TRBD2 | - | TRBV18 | CASSPSPGTSSYEQYF | TGTGCCAGCTCTCCCTCACCAGGGACTAGCTCCTACGAGCAGTACTTC
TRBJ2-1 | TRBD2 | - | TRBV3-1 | CASSHPGTSGDNEQFF | TGTGCCAGCAGCCACCCGGGGACTAGCGGAGACAATGAGCAGTTCTTC
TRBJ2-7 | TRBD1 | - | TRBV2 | CASSNEPGQAYEQYF | TGTGCCAGCAGTAATGAACCGGGACAGGCCTACGAGCAGTACTTC
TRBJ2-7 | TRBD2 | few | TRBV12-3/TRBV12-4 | CASKTVGGANEQYF | TGTGCCAGCAAAACCGTCGGGGGGGCCAACGAGCAGTACTTC
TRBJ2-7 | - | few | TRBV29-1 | CSVVAASYEQYF | TGCAGCGTTGTGGCAGCATCCTACGAGCAGTACTTC
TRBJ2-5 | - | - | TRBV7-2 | CASTSYVGETQYF | TGTGCCAGCACCTCGTATGTTGGAGAGACCCAGTACTTC
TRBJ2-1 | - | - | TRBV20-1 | CSARKASVGALYNEQFF | TGCAGTGCTAGAAAGGCTAGCGTGGGGGCCCTCTACAATGAGCAGTTCTTC
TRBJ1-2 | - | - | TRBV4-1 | CASSQVGFDYGYTF | TGCGCCAGCAGCCAAGTTGGGTTCGACTATGGCTACACCTTC
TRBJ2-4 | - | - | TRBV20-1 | CSAQTENIQYF | TGCAGTGCGCAGACAGAAAACATTCAGTACTTC
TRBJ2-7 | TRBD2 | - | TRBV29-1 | CSVEDPSGTYEQNF | TGCAGCGTTGAAGATCCTAGCGGGACCTACGAGCAGAACTTC
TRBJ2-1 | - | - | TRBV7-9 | CAGSLSGATDHEQFF | TGTGCCGGCAGCTTATCAGGGGCCACGGACCATGAGCAGTTCTTC
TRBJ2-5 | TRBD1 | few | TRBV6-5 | CASSYKTGVETQYF | TGTGCCAGCAGTTACAAGACAGGGGTGGAGACCCAGTACTTC
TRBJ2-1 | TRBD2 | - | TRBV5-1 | CASRQRLAVTSSYNEQFF | TGCGCCAGCAGGCAGCGACTAGCGGTCACGAGCTCCTACAATGAGCAGTTCTTC
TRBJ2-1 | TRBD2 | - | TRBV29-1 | CSVDTSGSFSEQFF | TGCAGCGTTGATACTAGCGGGAGTTTTTCAGAGCAGTTCTTC
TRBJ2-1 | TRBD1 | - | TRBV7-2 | CASSPGDRYNEQFF | TGTGCCAGCAGCCCCGGGGACAGATACAATGAGCAGTTCTTC
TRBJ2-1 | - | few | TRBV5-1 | CASSSGLTYNEQFF | TGCGCCAGCAGCTCGGGATTGACCTACAATGAGCAGTTCTTC
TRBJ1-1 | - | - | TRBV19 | CASSQERNTEAFF | TGTGCCAGTAGCCAGGAGCGTAACACTGAAGCTTTCTTT
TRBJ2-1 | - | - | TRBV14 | CASSQEFRGPEGEQFF | TGTGCCAGCAGCCAAGAGTTCCGGGGACCCGAGGGTGAGCAGTTCTTC
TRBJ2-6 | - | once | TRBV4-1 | CASSLWGVYGSGANVLTF | TGCGCCAGCAGCCTATGGGGGGTGTACGGGTCTGGGGCCAACGTCCTGACTTTC
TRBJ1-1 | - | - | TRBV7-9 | CASSPKKGEAFF | TGTGCCAGCAGCCCCAAAAAGGGTGAAGCTTTCTTT
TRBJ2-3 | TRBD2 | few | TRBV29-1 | CSVEGGPTDTQYF | TGCAGCGTTGAGGGAGGGCCAACAGATACGCAGTATTTT